Many counts were recorded for the clone carrying this TCR beta chain. Germline-derived CDR1 and CDR2 are SGHTA and FQGTGA. The CDR3 contains 14 residues. V dropped 4 bases and J dropped 7 bases, with 14 bases sitting between them. These data originate in a study of T cells in Graves' hyperthyroidism and ophthalmopathy. Amplified TCR beta CDR3 regions derived from RNA transcripts. When the TCR CDR3 underwent first-round RT-PCR, the HTBI primer set was used. One entry per CDR3 protein results from TCRdb running MiXCR on the multiplex PCR reads. There are under 800,000 distinct CDR3 sequences in the sample; around 15% occur only once, and 10% lies in the top ten.

What was sequenced was blood. This clonotype was sampled from a woman aged 18-29 years with Graves' hyperthyroidism. The chain employs TRBV7-3 and TRBJ2-1; maybe TRBD1 (5 bases). The CDR3 DNA reads TGTGCCAGCAGCTCAGGGTCCTTAGGGAATGAGCAGTTCTTC. Amino acids: CASSSGSLGNEQFF. Combining the CDR3 with reference TRBV7-3 and TRBJ2-1 gives the whole variable domain GAGVSQTPSNKVTEKGKYVELRCDPISGHTALYWYRQSLGQGPEFLIYFQGTGAADDSGLPNDRFFAVRPEGSVSTLKIQRTERGDSAVYLCASSSGSLGNEQFFGPGTRLTVL.